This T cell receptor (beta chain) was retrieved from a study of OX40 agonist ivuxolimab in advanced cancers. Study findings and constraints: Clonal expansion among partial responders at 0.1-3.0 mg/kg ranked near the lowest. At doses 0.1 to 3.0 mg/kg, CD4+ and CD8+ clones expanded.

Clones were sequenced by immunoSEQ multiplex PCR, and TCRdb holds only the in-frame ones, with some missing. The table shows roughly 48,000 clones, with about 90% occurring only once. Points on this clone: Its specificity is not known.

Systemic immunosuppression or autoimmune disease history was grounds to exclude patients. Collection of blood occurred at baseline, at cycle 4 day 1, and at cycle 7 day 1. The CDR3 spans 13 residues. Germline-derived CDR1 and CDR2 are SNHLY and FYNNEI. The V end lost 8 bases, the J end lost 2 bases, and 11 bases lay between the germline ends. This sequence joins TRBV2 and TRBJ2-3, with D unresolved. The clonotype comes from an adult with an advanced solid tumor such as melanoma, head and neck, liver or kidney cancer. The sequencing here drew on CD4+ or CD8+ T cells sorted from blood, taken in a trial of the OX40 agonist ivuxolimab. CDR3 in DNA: TGTGCCAGCGGGGTGGGTGTCACAGATACGCAGTATTTT. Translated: CASGVGVTDTQYF.